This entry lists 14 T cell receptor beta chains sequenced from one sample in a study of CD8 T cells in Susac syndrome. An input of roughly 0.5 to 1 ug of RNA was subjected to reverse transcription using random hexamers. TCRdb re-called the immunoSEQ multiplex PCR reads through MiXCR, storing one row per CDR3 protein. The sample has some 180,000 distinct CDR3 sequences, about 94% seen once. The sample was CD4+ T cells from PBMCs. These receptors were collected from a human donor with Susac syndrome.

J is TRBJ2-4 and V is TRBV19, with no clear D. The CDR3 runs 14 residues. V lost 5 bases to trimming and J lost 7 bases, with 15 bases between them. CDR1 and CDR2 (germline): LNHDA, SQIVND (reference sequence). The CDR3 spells CASSPRQSRNIQYF. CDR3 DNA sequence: TGTGCCAGTAGTCCCCGGCAGTCAAGGAACATTCAGTACTTC.

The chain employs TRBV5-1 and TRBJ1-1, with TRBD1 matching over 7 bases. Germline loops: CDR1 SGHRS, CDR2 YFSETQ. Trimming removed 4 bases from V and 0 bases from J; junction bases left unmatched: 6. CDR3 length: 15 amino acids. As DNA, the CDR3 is TGCGCCAGCAGCCGGACGGGACAGATGAACACTGAAGCTTTCTTT. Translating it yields CASSRTGQMNTEAFF.

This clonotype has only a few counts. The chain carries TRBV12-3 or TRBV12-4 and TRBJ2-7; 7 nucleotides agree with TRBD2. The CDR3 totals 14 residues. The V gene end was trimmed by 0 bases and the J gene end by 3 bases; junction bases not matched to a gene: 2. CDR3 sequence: CASSLARGVYEQYF. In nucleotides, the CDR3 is TGTGCCAGCAGTTTAGCTCGGGGGGTCTACGAGCAGTACTTC.

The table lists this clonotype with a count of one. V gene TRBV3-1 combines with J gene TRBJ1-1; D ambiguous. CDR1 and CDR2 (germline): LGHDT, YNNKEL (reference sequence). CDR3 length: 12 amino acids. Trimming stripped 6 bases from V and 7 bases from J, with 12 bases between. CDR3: CASSYSANEAFF. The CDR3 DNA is TGTGCCAGCAGTTACTCGGCAAATGAAGCTTTCTTT.

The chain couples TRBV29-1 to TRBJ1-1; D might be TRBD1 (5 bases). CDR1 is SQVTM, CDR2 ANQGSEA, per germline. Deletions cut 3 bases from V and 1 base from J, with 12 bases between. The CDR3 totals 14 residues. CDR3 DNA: TGCAGCGTTGAGGGCCGGACAAAGAACACTGAAGCTTTCTTT. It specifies CSVEGRTKNTEAFF.

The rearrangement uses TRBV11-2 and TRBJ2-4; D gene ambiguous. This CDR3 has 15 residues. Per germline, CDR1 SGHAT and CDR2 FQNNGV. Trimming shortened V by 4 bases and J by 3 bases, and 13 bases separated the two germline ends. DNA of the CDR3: TGTGCCAGCAGCTCGTGGGGTCTGGGCAAAAACATTCAGTACTTC. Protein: CASSSWGLGKNIQYF. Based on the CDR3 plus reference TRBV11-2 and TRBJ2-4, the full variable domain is EAGVAQSPRYKIIEKRQSVAFWCNPISGHATLYWYQQILGQGPKLLIQFQNNGVVDDSQLPKDRFSAERLKGVDSTLKIQPAKLEDSAVYLCASSSWGLGKNIQYFGAGTRLSVL.

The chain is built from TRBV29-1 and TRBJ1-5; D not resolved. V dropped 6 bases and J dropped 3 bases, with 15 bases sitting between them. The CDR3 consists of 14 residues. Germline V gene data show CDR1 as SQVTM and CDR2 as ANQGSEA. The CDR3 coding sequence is TGCAGCGTCTGGGCCGGTCTAAACAATCAGCCCCAGCATTTT. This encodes CSVWAGLNNQPQHF.

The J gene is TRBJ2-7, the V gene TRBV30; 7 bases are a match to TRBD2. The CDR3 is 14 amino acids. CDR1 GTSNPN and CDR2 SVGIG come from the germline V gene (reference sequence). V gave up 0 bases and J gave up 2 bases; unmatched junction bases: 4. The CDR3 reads CAWSVGGVTYEQYF. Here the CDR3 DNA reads TGTGCCTGGAGTGTTGGGGGGGTTACCTACGAGCAGTACTTC.

CDR3 in DNA: TGTGCCAGCAGTTCCTTATTACTAGCGGGAGGGCCCAAAAACATTCAGTACTTC. This codes for CASSSLLLAGGPKNIQYF. The rearrangement links TRBV28 to TRBJ2-4, with 13 bases lining up with TRBD2. This CDR3 comprises 18 residues. Germline V gene sequence: CDR1 MDHEN, CDR2 SYDVKM. V trimming: 4 bases; J trimming: 2 bases; junction bases outside the gene matches: 8.

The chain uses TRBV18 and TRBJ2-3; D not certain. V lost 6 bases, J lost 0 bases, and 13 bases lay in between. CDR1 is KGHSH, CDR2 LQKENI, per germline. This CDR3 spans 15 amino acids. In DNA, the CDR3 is TGTGCCAGCTCCGCAGTGATCTCTAGCACAGATACGCAGTATTTT. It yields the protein CASSAVISSTDTQYF. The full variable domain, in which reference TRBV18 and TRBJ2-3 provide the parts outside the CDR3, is NAGVMQNPRHLVRRRGQEARLRCSPMKGHSHVYWYRQLPEEGLKFMVYLQKENIIDESGMPKERFSAEFPKEGPSILRIQQVVRGDSAAYFCASSAVISSTDTQYFGPGTRLTVL.

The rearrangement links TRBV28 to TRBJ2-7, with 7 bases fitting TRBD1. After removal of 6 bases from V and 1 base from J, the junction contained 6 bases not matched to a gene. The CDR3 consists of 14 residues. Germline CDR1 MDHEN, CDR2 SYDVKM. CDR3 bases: TGTGCCAGCAGGAGAACAGGGGTATCCTACGAGCAGTACTTC. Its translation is CASRRTGVSYEQYF.

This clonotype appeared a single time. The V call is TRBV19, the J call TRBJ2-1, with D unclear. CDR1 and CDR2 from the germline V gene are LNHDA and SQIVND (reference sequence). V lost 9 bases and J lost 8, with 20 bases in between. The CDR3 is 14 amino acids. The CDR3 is CASQDPRRDDEQFF. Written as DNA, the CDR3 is TGTGCCAGCCAGGACCCACGGAGAGACGATGAGCAGTTCTTC.

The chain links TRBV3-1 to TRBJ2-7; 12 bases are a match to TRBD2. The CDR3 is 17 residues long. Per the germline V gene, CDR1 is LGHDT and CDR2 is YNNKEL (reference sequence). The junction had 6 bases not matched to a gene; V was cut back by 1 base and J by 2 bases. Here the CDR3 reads CASSQGTSGANPYEQYF. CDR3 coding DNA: TGTGCCAGCAGCCAAGGGACTAGCGGGGCTAACCCCTACGAGCAGTACTTC.

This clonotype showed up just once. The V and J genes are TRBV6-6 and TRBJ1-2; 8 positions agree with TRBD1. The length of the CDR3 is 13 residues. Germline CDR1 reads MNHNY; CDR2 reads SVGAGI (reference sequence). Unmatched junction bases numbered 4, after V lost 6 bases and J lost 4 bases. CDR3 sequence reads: CASREDRAYGYTF. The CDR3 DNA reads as TGTGCCAGCAGGGAGGACAGGGCCTATGGCTACACCTTC.